What follows are 9 T cell receptor beta chains derived from one specimen sequenced in a study of blood T cell repertoires in COVID-19. The repertoire was sequenced with immunoSEQ multiplex PCR; TCRdb's copy has only in-frame clones and lacks some. The sample consists of about 52,000 clones, over 75% of them appearing once. The sequenced sample consisted of peripheral blood. Receptor source: a woman older than 75 with COVID-19, enrolled during active disease.

The V and J genes are TRBV15 and TRBJ2-6; 8 nucleotides line up with TRBD2. CDR1 and CDR2 (germline): LNHNV, YYDKDF (reference sequence). The V and J ends lost 0 bases and 4 bases, in that order; junction bases with no gene match: 11. This CDR3 comprises 19 residues. In DNA form, the CDR3 reads TGTGCCACCAGCAGAGATCGGGGGGGTGCCCTTTTCGGGGCCAACGTCCTGACTTTC. Amino acid sequence: CATSRDRGGALFGANVLTF.

The J gene is TRBJ1-6, the V gene TRBV25-1; the D is unclear. From germline, CDR1 is MGHDK and CDR2 SYGVNS. This CDR3 has 11 residues. With 3 bases removed from V and 12 bases from J, the gap between germline ends came to 6 bases. For the CDR3, the DNA is TGTGCCAGCAGTGACCCCGGACCCCTCCACTTT. As protein: CASSDPGPLHF. Full variable domain (rest looked up from reference TRBV25-1 and TRBJ1-6): EADIYQTPRYLVIGTGKKITLECSQTMGHDKMYWYQQDPGMELHLIHYSYGVNSTEKGDLSSESTVSRIRTEHFPLTLESARPSHTSQYLCASSDPGPLHFGNGTRLTVT.

V and J are TRBV13 and TRBJ2-7; D perhaps matches TRBD2 (6 bases). The germline V gene has CDR1 PRHDT and CDR2 FYEKMQ (reference sequence). The CDR3 has 14 amino acids. The germline V and J ends were trimmed by 1 base and 6 bases, with 13 bases remaining between them. The CDR3 sequence is CASSLVPEGGEQYF. The CDR3 bases are TGTGCCAGCAGCTTAGTGCCGGAGGGCGGCGAGCAGTACTTC.

The chain couples TRBV9 to TRBJ2-5, with TRBD2 as a possible D gene (5 bases). V gave up 1 base and J gave up 1 base, with 5 bases separating them. The CDR3 consists of 13 residues. CDR1 is SGDLS, CDR2 YYNGEE, per germline. The CDR3 loop is CASSVTSQETQYF. DNA for the CDR3: TGTGCCAGCAGCGTAACTAGCCAAGAGACCCAGTACTTC.

The genes are TRBV7-6 and TRBJ2-7; 7 nucleotides match TRBD1. The trim removed 5 bases at V and 3 bases at J, leaving 7 bases unmatched. The CDR3 totals 14 residues. Germline CDR1 SGHVS, CDR2 FNYEAQ. CDR3: CASSPGGANYEQYF. The CDR3 coding sequence is TGTGCCAGCAGCCCAGGGGGAGCCAACTACGAGCAGTACTTC.

The chain carries TRBV27 and TRBJ2-1; 8 bases map to TRBD2. The V gene's germline CDR1 is MNHEY and CDR2 SMNVEV (reference sequence). J gave up 0 bases and V 2 bases, and 0 bases lay outside the gene matches. This CDR3 has 15 amino acids. DNA of the CDR3: TGTGCCAGCAGTTTAAGCGGGGGCTCCTACAATGAGCAGTTCTTC. Amino acids: CASSLSGGSYNEQFF.

The V gene is TRBV10-3, the J gene TRBJ2-5; D is unclear. Trimming stripped 3 bases from V and 10 bases from J, with 30 bases between. The CDR3 is made up of 18 amino acids. Germline assignment: CDR1 ENHRY and CDR2 SYGVKD. In DNA form, the CDR3 reads TGTGCCATCAGTGACAGGATAGGCGCTCACAACATCCCAGATAGCCAGTACTTC. Translating it yields CAISDRIGAHNIPDSQYF.

The rearrangement links TRBV6-5 to TRBJ2-2; D is perhaps TRBD1 (5 bases). Trimming cost V 7 bases and J 7 bases, with 16 bases left between them. This CDR3 comprises 14 residues. Germline V CDR1 and CDR2: MNHEY, SVGAGI. CDR3 region: CASKSSGLVGELFF. CDR3 nucleotides: TGTGCCAGCAAATCCTCAGGGTTAGTCGGGGAGCTGTTTTTT.

This chain uses TRBV11-3 with TRBJ1-1; tentatively, D is TRBD1 (5 bases). The CDR3 runs 13 residues. V lost 5 bases, J lost 1 base, and 8 bases lay in between. Germline values: CDR1 SGHNT, CDR2 YENEEA. CDR3 sequence: CASSGQANTEAFF. CDR3 nucleotides: TGTGCCAGCAGCGGACAAGCGAACACTGAAGCTTTCTTT.